This TCR beta chain was obtained from a study of preoperative IRX-2 immunotherapy in early breast cancer. CDR1 is LNHDA, CDR2 SQIVND, per germline (reference sequence). This CDR3 is built from 14 residues. After removal of 5 bases from V and 12 bases from J, the junction contained 10 bases not matched to a gene. Here immunoSEQ multiplex PCR was the method, and the copy in TCRdb shows in-frame clones only, minus some. The sample includes around 10,000 clones, roughly 80% seen only once; the top ten take roughly 5.6%. Treatment denoted: preoperative locoregional IRX-2 cytokine immunotherapy. This phase Ib study tested locoregional IRX-2 cytokine immunotherapy given before surgery.

The sample was lymph node tissue, taken before IRX-2 immunotherapy. The receptor was isolated from a human donor with breast cancer. This chain connects TRBV19 to TRBJ2-7; 13 bases are a match to TRBD2. This chain's CDR3 is CASSPGLAGPSPYF. The DNA of the CDR3 is TGTGCCAGTAGTCCGGGACTAGCGGGACCTTCGCCGTACTTC.